The 30 T cell receptor beta chains given below trace back to one sample, sequenced in a study of T cell repertoires in cytomegalovirus infection. TCRdb reprocessed the reads with MiXCR, giving one entry per CDR3 protein. The data show 500,000 or so distinct CDR3 sequences, more than 15% seen once. The source material was CD8+ T cells from PBMCs. Receptor source: a human donor in good health (CMV status not recorded). Some clones in this sample may be carry-over from other donors' samples.

This clonotype has only a few counts. The chain recombines TRBV5-4 with TRBJ2-7, with 9 bases matching TRBD1. The CDR3 consists of 16 residues. V shed 2 bases, J shed 1 base, and the junction held 7 bases outside the gene matches. In germline, CDR1 is SGHNT, CDR2 YYREEE (reference sequence). The CDR3 here is CASSFVTGGASYEQYF. CDR3 DNA sequence: TGTGCCAGCAGCTTCGTCACAGGGGGCGCTTCCTACGAGCAGTACTTC.

This clonotype appeared many times. This chain joins TRBV6-5 and TRBJ2-5, with D uncertain. The V gene's germline CDR1 is MNHEY and CDR2 SVGAGI. The CDR3 spans 14 residues. Trimming took 0 bases from V and 1 from J, leaving 6 bases between them. The CDR3 loop reads CASSYSATQETQYF. The DNA of the CDR3 is TGTGCCAGCAGTTACTCGGCGACCCAAGAGACCCAGTACTTC.

This clonotype has just a few counts. The rearrangement joins TRBV20-1 to TRBJ2-3; tentative D call: TRBD1 (6 bases). The CDR3 extends over 15 amino acids. Germline V gives CDR1 DFQATT, CDR2 SNEGSKA (reference sequence). V lost 1 base and J lost 2, with 13 bases in between. The CDR3 nucleotides are TGCAGTGCTAGAGCTCTGACAGGAAACACAGATACGCAGTATTTT. Translated: CSARALTGNTDTQYF.

The V gene is TRBV7-9, the J gene TRBJ1-3; no reliable D call. Germline V gene data show CDR1 as SEHNR and CDR2 as FQNEAQ (reference sequence). Deletions cut 4 bases from V and 4 bases from J, with 8 bases between. This CDR3 is 13 amino acids long. The CDR3 nucleotides are TGTGCCAGCAGCTACCTGACCGGAAACACCATATATTTT. Translated: CASSYLTGNTIYF.

The chain is built from TRBV27 and TRBJ2-3; the D gene could be TRBD1 or TRBD2 (5 bases each). Trimming removed 8 bases at V and 5 bases at J, with 17 bases between. The germline V gene encodes CDR1 MNHEY and CDR2 SMNVEV (reference sequence). The CDR3 sequence is 14 residues long. The CDR3 region is CASGRDLRGDTQYF. CDR3 DNA: TGTGCCAGCGGCCGGGATCTTAGGGGAGATACGCAGTATTTT.

The sample holds many counts of this clonotype. The V gene is TRBV19, the J gene TRBJ2-3; D possibly corresponds to TRBD2 (5 bases). CDR3 length: 15 amino acids. Germline values: CDR1 LNHDA, CDR2 SQIVND (reference sequence). V was shortened by 1 base and J by 4 bases, with 12 bases between the two germline ends. The CDR3, as DNA: TGTGCCAGTAGTATAGGATGGGAGATCCCAGATACGCAGTATTTT. Its protein is CASSIGWEIPDTQYF.

The sample holds a few counts of this clonotype. CDR3 amino acids: CASSQASGTSYEQYF. CDR3 in DNA: TGTGCCAGCAGCCAAGCCAGCGGGACCTCCTACGAGCAGTACTTC. The chain links TRBV4-2 to TRBJ2-7; 7 bases fit TRBD2. Germline V gene data show CDR1 as LGHNA and CDR2 as YNFKEQ. The CDR3 is 15 amino acids. Trimming removed 1 base from V and 0 bases from J; junction bases left unmatched: 3.

This clonotype has ten or more counts. The chain joins TRBV19 to TRBJ2-1; D is possibly TRBD1 or TRBD2 (5 bases each). Germline V gene sequence: CDR1 LNHDA, CDR2 SQIVND (reference sequence). The germline V and J ends were trimmed by 7 bases and 3 bases, with 13 bases remaining between them. The CDR3 extends over 14 amino acids. CDR3 nucleotide sequence: TGTGCCAGTATGGGGACGAGCTTCTACAATGAGCAGTTCTTC. This gives the protein CASMGTSFYNEQFF.

This clonotype was counted many times. V gene TRBV6-1 combines with J gene TRBJ1-5; D is unresolved. This CDR3 region has 16 residues. In germline, CDR1 is MNHNS, CDR2 SASEGT. The V end was cut by 4 bases, the J end by 6 bases, with 19 bases between. CDR3 bases: TGTGCCAGCAGTGTTTACCGGGGAACGAGTATTCAGCCCCAGCATTTT. Translation: CASSVYRGTSIQPQHF.

The chain combines TRBV11-3 with TRBJ2-7, with a weak D call TRBD2 (5 bases). V lost 7 bases, J lost 5 bases, and 15 bases lay in between. There are 13 residues in the CDR3. Germline V gives CDR1 SGHNT, CDR2 YENEEA. The CDR3 DNA is TGTGCCAGCACCTCAGGAGCCGGGAACGAGCAGTACTTC. It encodes CASTSGAGNEQYF. The variable domain in full, with the rest retrieved from reference TRBV11-3 and TRBJ2-7, is EAGVVQSPRYKIIEKKQPVAFWCNPISGHNTLYWYLQNLGQGPELLIRYENEEAVDDSQLPKDRFSAERLKGVDSTLKIQPAELGDSAVYLCASTSGAGNEQYFGPGTRLTVT.

This clonotype was found many times. The gene calls are TRBV11-3 and TRBJ2-1, with D possibly matching TRBD1 (5 bases). CDR3 length equals 15 residues. Trimming took off 5 bases at V and 0 bases at J, with 11 bases between the two ends. The germline V gene encodes CDR1 SGHNT and CDR2 YENEEA. The CDR3 here is CASSPPGYSYNEQFF. In nucleotides, the CDR3 is TGTGCCAGCAGCCCTCCAGGGTACTCCTACAATGAGCAGTTCTTC.

The chain has TRBV28 and TRBJ1-2; the D gene is possibly TRBD1 (6 bases). The germline gives CDR1 MDHEN, CDR2 SYDVKM. The CDR3 contains 13 residues. Trimming cost V 8 bases and J 2 bases, with 12 bases left between them. The CDR3 DNA follows: TGTGCCAGCGGGTGGGACATAAACTATGGCTACACCTTC. Amino acid sequence: CASGWDINYGYTF.

This clonotype showed up many times. The V and J genes are TRBV7-9 and TRBJ2-5; no clear D. The ends were cut back, 5 bases at V and 5 bases at J, with 6 bases in the middle. The CDR3 length is 11 residues. Per the germline V gene, CDR1 is SEHNR and CDR2 is FQNEAQ (reference sequence). For the CDR3, the DNA is TGTGCCAGCAGCAACAACGAGACCCAGTACTTC. Protein: CASSNNETQYF.

This clonotype was recorded at least ten times. The chain recombines TRBV7-3 with TRBJ2-1; TRBD2 aligns across 7 bases. Germline V gene sequence: CDR1 SGHTA, CDR2 FQGTGA. The junction had 12 bases not matched to a gene; V was cut back by 4 bases and J by 9 bases. The CDR3 loop spans 15 amino acids. The CDR3 region is CASSSPLGGSGEQFF. The CDR3 region has the DNA TGTGCCAGCAGCTCCCCCTTGGGCGGGAGTGGTGAGCAGTTCTTC.

Remarks on this clonotype: Since a much larger clone is just one base distant, this may be a read error. The chain carries TRBV27 and TRBJ2-1; 7 bases match TRBD2. The CDR3 is made up of 16 amino acids. Germline CDR1 is MNHEY and CDR2 is SMNVEV (reference sequence). CDR3 sequence: CASSLSSGDLGNEQLF. CDR3 nucleotides: TGTGCCAGCAGTCTTTCCAGCGGGGACCTTGGCAATGAGCAGTTATTC.

As to this clonotype: A much bigger clone sits one base away, suggesting this may be a read error. The chain couples TRBV28 to TRBJ2-3, with D possibly being TRBD1 (6 bases). In germline, CDR1 is MDHEN, CDR2 SYDVKM. This CDR3 comprises 16 residues. In DNA, the CDR3 is TGTGCCAGCAGTTTATTGGGATTGACAGGACCAGATACGAAGTATTTT. Translating gives CASSLLGLTGPDTKYF.

The chain has TRBV5-5 and TRBJ2-7, with 10 nucleotides matching TRBD1. In germline, CDR1 is SGHKS, CDR2 YYEKEE (reference sequence). This CDR3 contains 13 residues. Trimming at V came to 0 bases and at J to 7 bases, leaving 1 base not matched to a gene. The CDR3 here is CASSLGQGAEQYF. The CDR3 DNA reads TGTGCCAGCAGCTTGGGACAGGGGGCTGAGCAGTACTTC.

The chain uses TRBV7-9 and TRBJ2-5; D is unresolved. Trimming removed 5 bases from V and 0 bases from J, with 10 bases in between. In germline, CDR1 is SEHNR, CDR2 FQNEAQ (reference sequence). The CDR3 has 14 residues. The CDR3 loop is CASSPTLYQETQYF. In nucleotides, the CDR3 is TGTGCCAGCAGCCCAACTTTGTACCAAGAGACCCAGTACTTC.

This clonotype was seen a handful of times. The chain links TRBV28 to TRBJ2-3, with 7 positions matching TRBD2. The CDR3 loop spans 15 amino acids. The germline V gene has CDR1 MDHEN and CDR2 SYDVKM. V was pared by 7 bases and J by 1 base, with 8 bases of the junction left unmatched. This CDR3 is CASTGREYGTDTQYF. The CDR3 DNA sequence: TGTGCCAGCACTGGGAGGGAGTACGGCACAGATACGCAGTATTTT.

This clonotype was found a few times. J is TRBJ1-1 and V is TRBV27; D perhaps matches TRBD1 (5 bases). Trimming cost V 5 bases and J 5 bases, with 15 bases left between them. The germline V gene encodes CDR1 MNHEY and CDR2 SMNVEV (reference sequence). CDR3 length equals 14 residues. The chain's CDR3 is CASSHQGGGTEAFF. The CDR3 nucleotides are TGTGCCAGCAGTCATCAGGGAGGTGGGACTGAAGCTTTCTTT.

This clonotype showed up many times. This rearrangement joins TRBV7-9 to TRBJ2-1, with a possible D match to TRBD2 (5 bases). The germline V gene has CDR1 SEHNR and CDR2 FQNEAQ (reference sequence). Deletions cut 5 bases from V and 6 bases from J, with 17 bases between. This CDR3 is 15 amino acids long. The DNA of the CDR3 is TGTGCCAGCAGCGAAGTCAGGAGCGAGGGCAATGAGCAGTTCTTC. Translating it yields CASSEVRSEGNEQFF.

This clonotype was observed at least ten times. CDR3 protein: CASSSRDSRTDTGELFF. For the CDR3, the DNA is TGTGCCAGCAGCTCTAGAGATAGCCGTACTGACACCGGGGAGCTGTTTTTT. The genes are TRBV7-3 and TRBJ2-2; D not resolved. Germline CDR1 is SGHTA and CDR2 is FQGTGA. The CDR3 has 17 amino acids. The ends were cut back, 4 bases at V and 3 bases at J, with 18 bases in the middle.

V usage is TRBV20-1 and J usage is TRBJ1-1, with 8 bases aligning to TRBD1. Germline values: CDR1 DFQATT, CDR2 SNEGSKA (reference sequence). The CDR3 is 16 amino acids. After removal of 7 bases from V and 0 bases from J, the junction contained 13 bases not matched to a gene. CDR3 in DNA: TGCAGTGTTACCCAGTTACACAGGGGGGTGAACACTGAAGCTTTCTTT. The encoded protein is CSVTQLHRGVNTEAFF.

The chain recombines TRBV7-8 with TRBJ2-7, with 11 bases lining up with TRBD2. Trimming removed 7 bases from V and 6 bases from J; junction bases left unmatched: 5. Germline lookup yields CDR1 SGHVS and CDR2 FQNEAQ. The CDR3 spans 13 residues. The CDR3 DNA is TGTGCCAGCACCCTTACTAGCGGGAGCGAGCAGTACTTC. Translation gives CASTLTSGSEQYF.

The J gene is TRBJ2-2, the V gene TRBV24-1; D call uncertain. This CDR3 has 14 amino acids. Between the trimmed V and J ends, which lost 0 bases and 1 base, there was a span of 2 bases. The V gene's germline CDR1 is KGHDR and CDR2 SFDVKD. The CDR3 protein is CATSDLLNTGELFF. CDR3 DNA: TGTGCCACCAGTGATTTGCTGAACACCGGGGAGCTGTTTTTT.

The CDR3: CASSFGQGWGTEAFF. Written as DNA, the CDR3 is TGTGCCAGCAGCTTTGGACAGGGGTGGGGCACTGAAGCTTTCTTT. The rearrangement joins TRBV5-8 to TRBJ1-1; 9 bases line up with TRBD1. V dropped 2 bases and J dropped 4; count of bases not matched to a gene: 6. This CDR3 spans 15 amino acids. The germline gives CDR1 SGHTS, CDR2 YDEGEE.

The chain recombines TRBV7-9 with TRBJ1-1; possible D gene TRBD1, 6 bases. The germline V gene encodes CDR1 SEHNR and CDR2 FQNEAQ (reference sequence). This CDR3 comprises 15 residues. The germline V and J ends were trimmed by 5 bases and 0 bases, with 13 bases remaining between them. The CDR3 region has the DNA TGTGCCAGCAGCCCGAGTAAGGGGGTGAACACTGAAGCTTTCTTT. Translated: CASSPSKGVNTEAFF.

There are many counts of this clonotype. CDR3 protein: CASSQDFTDTQYF. CDR3 in DNA: TGTGCCAGCAGCCAAGATTTCACAGATACGCAGTATTTT. The V and J genes are TRBV3-1 and TRBJ2-3; unclear D gene. The germline V gene encodes CDR1 LGHDT and CDR2 YNNKEL (reference sequence). The length of the CDR3 is 13 residues. Trimming removed 0 bases from V and 2 bases from J, with 3 bases in between.

V usage is TRBV20-1 and J usage is TRBJ2-7, with 7 bases lining up with TRBD2. V lost 3 bases to trimming and J lost 4 bases; unmatched junction nucleotides: 15. The CDR3 sequence is 16 residues long. From germline, CDR1 is DFQATT and CDR2 SNEGSKA (reference sequence). CDR3 DNA sequence: TGCAGTGCTAGTATGTCAGCGGCTGGCGGGAGATACGAGCAGTACTTC. The encoded protein is CSASMSAAGGRYEQYF.

This clonotype showed up just a few times. J is TRBJ2-7 and V is TRBV27; D may be TRBD2 (5 bases). Looked up from germline, CDR1 is MNHEY and CDR2 is SMNVEV (reference sequence). Trimming stripped 2 bases from V and 0 bases from J, with 11 bases between. This CDR3 comprises 15 residues. The CDR3 protein is CASSLGSDISYEQYF. DNA for the CDR3: TGTGCCAGCAGTTTAGGTAGCGACATCTCCTACGAGCAGTACTTC.